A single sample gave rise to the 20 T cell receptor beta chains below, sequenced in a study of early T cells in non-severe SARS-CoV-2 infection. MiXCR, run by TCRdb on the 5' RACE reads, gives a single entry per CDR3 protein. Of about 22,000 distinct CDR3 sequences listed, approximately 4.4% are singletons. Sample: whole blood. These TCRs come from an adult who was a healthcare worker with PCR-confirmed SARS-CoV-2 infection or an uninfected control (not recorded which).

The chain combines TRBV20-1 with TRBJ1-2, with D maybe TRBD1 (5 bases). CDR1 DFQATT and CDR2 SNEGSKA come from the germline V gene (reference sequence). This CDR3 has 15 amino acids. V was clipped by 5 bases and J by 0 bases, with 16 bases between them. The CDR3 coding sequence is TGCAGTGCTTGGGACCCCAAACTTTCTAACTATGGCTACACCTTC. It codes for CSAWDPKLSNYGYTF.

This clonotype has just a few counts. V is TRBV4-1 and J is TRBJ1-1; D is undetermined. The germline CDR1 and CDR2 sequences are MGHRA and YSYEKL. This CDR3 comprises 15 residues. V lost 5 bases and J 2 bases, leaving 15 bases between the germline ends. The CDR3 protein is CASSNARTANTEAFF. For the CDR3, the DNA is TGCGCCAGCAGCAACGCCCGGACGGCTAACACTGAAGCTTTCTTT.

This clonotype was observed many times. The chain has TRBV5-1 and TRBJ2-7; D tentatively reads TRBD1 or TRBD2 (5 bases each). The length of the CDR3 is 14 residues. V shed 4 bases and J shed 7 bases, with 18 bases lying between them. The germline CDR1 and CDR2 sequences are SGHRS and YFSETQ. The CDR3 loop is CASSQAGDRGEQYF. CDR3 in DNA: TGCGCCAGCAGCCAGGCCGGGGACCGTGGGGAGCAGTACTTC.

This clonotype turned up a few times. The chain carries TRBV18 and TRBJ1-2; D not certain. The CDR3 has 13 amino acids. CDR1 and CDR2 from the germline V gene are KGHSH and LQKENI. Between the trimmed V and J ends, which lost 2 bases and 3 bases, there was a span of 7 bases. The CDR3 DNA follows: TGTGCCAGCTCACCAGCCACGGACTATGGCTACACCTTC. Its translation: CASSPATDYGYTF.

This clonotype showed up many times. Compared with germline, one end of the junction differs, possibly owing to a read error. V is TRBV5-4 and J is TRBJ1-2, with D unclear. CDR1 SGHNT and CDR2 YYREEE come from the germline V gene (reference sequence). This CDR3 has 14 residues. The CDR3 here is CASILGGSPYGYTF. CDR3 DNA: TGTGCCAGCATCTTGGGTGGCAGCCCCTATGGCTACACCTTC.

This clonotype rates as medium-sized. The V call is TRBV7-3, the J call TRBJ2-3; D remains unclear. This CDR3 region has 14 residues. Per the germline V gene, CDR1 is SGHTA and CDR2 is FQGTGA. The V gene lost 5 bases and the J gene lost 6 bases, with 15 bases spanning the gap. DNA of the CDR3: TGTGCCAGCAGCCGATACCAGGACCCGGATACGCAGTATTTT. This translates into CASSRYQDPDTQYF.

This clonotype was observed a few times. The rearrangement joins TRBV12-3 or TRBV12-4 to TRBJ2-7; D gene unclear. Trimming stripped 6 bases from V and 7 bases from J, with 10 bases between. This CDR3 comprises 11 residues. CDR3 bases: TGTGCCAGCAGCACTGTTGGGGAGCAGTACTTC. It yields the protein CASSTVGEQYF.

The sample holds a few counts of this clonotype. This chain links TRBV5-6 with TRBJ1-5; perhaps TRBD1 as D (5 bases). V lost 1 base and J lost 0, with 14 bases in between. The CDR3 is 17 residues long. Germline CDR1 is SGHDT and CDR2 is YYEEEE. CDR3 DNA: TGTGCCAGCAGCTTGATGCAGGTGGGGGGTAGCAATCAGCCCCAGCATTTT. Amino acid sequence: CASSLMQVGGSNQPQHF.

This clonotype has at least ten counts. DNA of the CDR3: TGTGCCAGCAGCGTAGTTGGGACTAGCGGGGTTTCGAACACCGGGGAGCTGTTTTTT. Translated, it gives CASSVVGTSGVSNTGELFF. V usage is TRBV9 and J usage is TRBJ2-2, with 13 positions matching TRBD2. The CDR3 spans 19 residues. Germline V gives CDR1 SGDLS, CDR2 YYNGEE. The V gene end was trimmed by 0 bases and the J gene end by 0 bases; junction bases not matched to a gene: 5.

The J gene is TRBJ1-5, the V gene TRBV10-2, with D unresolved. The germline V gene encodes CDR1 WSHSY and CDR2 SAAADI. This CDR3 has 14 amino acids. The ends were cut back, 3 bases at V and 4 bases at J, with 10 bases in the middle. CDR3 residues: CASSDGPNNQPQHF. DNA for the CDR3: TGCGCCAGCAGTGATGGCCCCAATAATCAGCCCCAGCATTTT.

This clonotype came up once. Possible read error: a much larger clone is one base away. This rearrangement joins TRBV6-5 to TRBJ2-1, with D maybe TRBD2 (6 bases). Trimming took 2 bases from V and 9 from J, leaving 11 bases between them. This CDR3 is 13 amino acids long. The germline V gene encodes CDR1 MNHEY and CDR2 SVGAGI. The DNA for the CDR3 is TGTGCCAGCAGTTACCTCGGGGGAAGTGAGCAGTTCTTC. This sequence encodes CASSYLGGSEQFF.

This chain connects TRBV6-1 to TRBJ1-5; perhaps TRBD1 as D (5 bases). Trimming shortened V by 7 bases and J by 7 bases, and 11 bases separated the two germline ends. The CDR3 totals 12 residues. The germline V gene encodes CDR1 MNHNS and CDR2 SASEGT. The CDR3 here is CASKQAGQPQHF. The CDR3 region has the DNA TGTGCCAGCAAACAGGCGGGACAGCCCCAGCATTTT.

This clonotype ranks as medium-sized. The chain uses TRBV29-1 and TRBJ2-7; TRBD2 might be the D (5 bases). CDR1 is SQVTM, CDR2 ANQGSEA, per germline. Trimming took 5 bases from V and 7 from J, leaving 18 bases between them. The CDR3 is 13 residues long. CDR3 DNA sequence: TGCAGCGTTTCGCCCCGTGCGGGTTTTGAGCAGTACTTC. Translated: CSVSPRAGFEQYF.

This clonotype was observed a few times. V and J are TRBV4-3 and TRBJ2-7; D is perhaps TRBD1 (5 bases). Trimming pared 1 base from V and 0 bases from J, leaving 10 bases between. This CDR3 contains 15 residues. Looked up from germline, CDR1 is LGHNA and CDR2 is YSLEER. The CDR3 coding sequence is TGCGCCAGCAGCCAAGGGTACAGGAGCTCCTACGAGCAGTACTTC. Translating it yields CASSQGYRSSYEQYF.

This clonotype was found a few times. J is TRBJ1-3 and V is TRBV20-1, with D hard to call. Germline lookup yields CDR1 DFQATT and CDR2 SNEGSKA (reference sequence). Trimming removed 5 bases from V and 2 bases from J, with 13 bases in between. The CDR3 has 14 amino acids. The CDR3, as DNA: TGCAGTGCTGCGAGCGAGAGGGCTGGAAACACCATATATTTT. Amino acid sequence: CSAASERAGNTIYF.

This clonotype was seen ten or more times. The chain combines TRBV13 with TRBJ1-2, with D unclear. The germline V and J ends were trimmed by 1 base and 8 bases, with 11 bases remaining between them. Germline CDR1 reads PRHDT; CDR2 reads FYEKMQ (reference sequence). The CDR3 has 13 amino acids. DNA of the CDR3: TGTGCCAGCAGCTTAGAGGGCGAGTCGGGCTACACCTTC. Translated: CASSLEGESGYTF.

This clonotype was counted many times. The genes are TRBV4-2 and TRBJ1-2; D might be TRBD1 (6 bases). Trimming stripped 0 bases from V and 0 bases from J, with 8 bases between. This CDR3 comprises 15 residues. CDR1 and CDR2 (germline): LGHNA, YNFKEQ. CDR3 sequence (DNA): TGTGCCAGCAGCCAAGAGCGGGGGCCTAACTATGGCTACACCTTC. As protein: CASSQERGPNYGYTF.

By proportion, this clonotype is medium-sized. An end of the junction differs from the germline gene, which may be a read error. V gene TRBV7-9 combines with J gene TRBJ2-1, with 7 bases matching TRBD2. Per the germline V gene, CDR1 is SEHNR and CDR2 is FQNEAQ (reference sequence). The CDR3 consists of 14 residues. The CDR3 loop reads CASSVAGQYNEQFF. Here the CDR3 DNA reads TGTGCCAGCAGCGTAGCGGGCCAGTACAATGAGCAGTTCTTC.

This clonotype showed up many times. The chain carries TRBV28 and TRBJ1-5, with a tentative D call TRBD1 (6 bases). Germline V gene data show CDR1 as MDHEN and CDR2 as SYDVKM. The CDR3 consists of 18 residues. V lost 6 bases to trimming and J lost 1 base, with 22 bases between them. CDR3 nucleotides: TGTGCCAGCAGCAGCCCCCGGGGGGGGCTCTTGAGCAATCAGCCCCAGCATTTT. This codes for CASSSPRGGLLSNQPQHF.

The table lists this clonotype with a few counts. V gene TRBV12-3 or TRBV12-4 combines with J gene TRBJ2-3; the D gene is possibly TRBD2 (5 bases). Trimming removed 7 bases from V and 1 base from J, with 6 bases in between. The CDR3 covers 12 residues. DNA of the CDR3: TGTGCCAGCACGAGGGGCACAGATACGCAGTATTTT. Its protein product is CASTRGTDTQYF.